This TCR beta chain was found in a study of shared T cell receptors in the human thymus. Libraries were prepared by immunoSEQ multiplex PCR; TCRdb keeps only in-frame clonotypes and omits some of them. The sample consists of about 380,000 clones, approximately 95% of them appearing once. This receptor was identified in a human donor. The sequencing sample was made of thymocytes.

CDR3 in amino acids: CASSSSGRARSGADTQYF. The DNA of the CDR3 is TGTGCCAGCAGTAGTAGCGGGAGGGCCCGGTCTGGTGCAGATACGCAGTATTTT. This sequence joins TRBV27 and TRBJ2-3; TRBD2 matches at 11 bases. From germline, CDR1 is MNHEY and CDR2 SMNVEV (reference sequence). The CDR3 sequence is 18 residues long. Losses at the gene ends were 5 bases for V and 4 bases for J; bases not matched to a gene: 14.